This TCR beta chain was found in a study of spatial heterogeneity in lung cancer. Study-level information: Detected beta-chain sequences consistently exceeded alpha-chain sequences. Within tumor regions, the number of TCR transcripts tracked closely with a T cell module score obtained from matched bulk RNA-seq.

Germline trimming cut 3 bases from V and 4 bases from J; bases unmatched to any gene: 3. Per germline, CDR1 LGHDT and CDR2 YNNKEL (reference sequence). This CDR3 region has 15 residues. Individually, TCR cDNA molecules were each labelled with a unique molecular identifier. MiXCR, run by TCRdb on the 5' RACE reads, gives a single entry per CDR3 protein. The table has over 10,000 distinct CDR3 sequences, roughly 5.4% seen once; the top ten hold more than 35%. This clonotype has just a few counts. Its antigen remains unknown. The time point here: sample taken at primary tumor resection. The study sequenced unsorted whole RNA from tumor, nontumor lung or frozen PBMC. Regarding the study as a whole: It was found that expanded intratumoral alpha and beta TCR counts tracked tumor mutation counts.

The sequence was obtained from a male donor with early-stage non-small cell lung cancer. Sequenced here: lung tumor tissue, sampled at surgery. The chain couples TRBV3-1 to TRBJ1-5, with 10 nucleotides matching TRBD1. The CDR3 nucleotides are TGTGCCAGCAGCCAGGGGACAGGGGATAATCAGCCCCAGCATTTT. Encoded protein: CASSQGTGDNQPQHF.